One sample yielded the 9 T cell receptor beta chains listed below, sequenced in a study of beta chain features in type 1 diabetes. Overall study findings and caveats: Type 1 diabetes patients had TCRB CDR3s that were shorter (moderately but significantly so) in all four CD4+ subsets.

Antigens for these TCRs are unknown. Expressed TCRB transcripts were sequenced because the entire RNA isolate underwent reverse transcription. Some clones are missing from TCRdb's copy, which holds only in-frame ones; the method was immunoSEQ multiplex PCR. The data hold under 300,000 clones, with around 9.9% observed a single time. The specimen was naive CD4+ T cells from blood. The receptor set was obtained from a man aged 30 to 39 with type 1 diabetes.

This clone was counted between two and nine times. The chain recombines TRBV2 with TRBJ2-5, with 7 nucleotides matching TRBD1. CDR3 size: 14 residues. From germline, CDR1 is SNHLY and CDR2 FYNNEI. After removal of 7 bases from V and 2 bases from J, the junction contained 7 bases not matched to a gene. CDR3 amino acids: CASKSGTEQETQYF. In DNA, the CDR3 is TGTGCCAGCAAGTCCGGGACAGAGCAAGAGACCCAGTACTTC.

With regard to this clone: At one end, the junction sequence differs from germline, possibly due to a read error. This chain connects TRBV7-7 to TRBJ2-5; D possibly corresponds to TRBD1 (7 bases). CDR1 SSHAT and CDR2 FNYEAQ come from the germline V gene (reference sequence). The CDR3 covers 12 residues. CDR3 sequence (DNA): TGTGCTAGCAGCCCCGACAGGGAGGCCCAGTACTTC. As protein: CASSPDREAQYF.

This clone appeared a few times. CDR3 residues: CASSPGQGAYGYTF. The CDR3 DNA sequence: TGTGCCAGCAGCCCGGGACAGGGGGCGTATGGCTACACCTTC. This chain joins TRBV5-6 and TRBJ1-2; TRBD1 matches 12 bases. In germline, CDR1 is SGHDT, CDR2 YYEEEE. The junction had 3 bases not matched to a gene; V was cut back by 4 bases and J by 5 bases. The CDR3 extends over 14 amino acids.

V is TRBV10-3 and J is TRBJ2-7; D gene unclear. This CDR3 spans 12 amino acids. V lost 8 bases and J lost 3, with 11 bases in between. CDR1 is ENHRY and CDR2 is SYGVKD in the germline V gene. The CDR3 DNA reads as TGTGCCATCGGTGGGCGGAGCTACGAGCAGTACTTC. This sequence encodes CAIGGRSYEQYF.

This clone was seen a handful of times. V is TRBV5-4 and J is TRBJ2-1; a weak D match, TRBD2 (6 bases). The V gene's germline CDR1 is SGHNT and CDR2 YYREEE (reference sequence). The CDR3 sequence is 15 residues long. V shed 5 bases and J shed 4 bases, with 16 bases lying between them. The CDR3 reads CASSLPGLEYNEQFF. In DNA form, the CDR3 reads TGTGCCAGCAGTTTACCGGGACTGGAGTACAATGAGCAGTTCTTC.

This clone was detected a few times. The CDR3 region is CSVEPILAGELFF. As DNA, the CDR3 is TGCAGCGTTGAACCGATACTGGCCGGGGAGCTGTTTTTT. J is TRBJ2-2 and V is TRBV29-1; D is undetermined. The germline gives CDR1 SQVTM, CDR2 ANQGSEA. V was clipped by 2 bases and J by 6 bases, with 10 bases between them. The CDR3 has 13 amino acids.

The V call is TRBV30, the J call TRBJ1-2; no clear D. The germline V gene encodes CDR1 GTSNPN and CDR2 SVGIG (reference sequence). The CDR3 sequence is 14 residues long. Trimming removed 1 base from V and 3 bases from J, with 12 bases in between. The CDR3 spells CAWSGGSEYYGYTF. CDR3 DNA: TGTGCCTGGAGTGGAGGCAGTGAGTACTATGGCTACACCTTC.

This clone turned up a few times. The chain couples TRBV5-4 to TRBJ2-7, with TRBD1 matching 8 bases. Per germline, CDR1 SGHNT and CDR2 YYREEE (reference sequence). V was pared by 0 bases and J by 0 bases, with 2 bases of the junction left unmatched. The CDR3 totals 15 residues. CDR3 sequence: CASSLGQGSSYEQYF. CDR3 bases: TGTGCCAGCAGCTTGGGACAGGGGAGCTCCTACGAGCAGTACTTC.

This clone was seen only a few times. The chain recombines TRBV25-1 with TRBJ2-1, with TRBD2 identical over 9 bases. The CDR3 totals 13 residues. The germline gives CDR1 MGHDK, CDR2 SYGVNS. Trimming took 10 bases from V and 10 from J; bases not matched to a gene: 11. CDR3: CATGRGGLGEQFF. The CDR3 bases are TGTGCCACGGGGCGGGGGGGCCTCGGCGAGCAGTTCTTC.